This TCR beta chain is from a study of blood T cell repertoires in COVID-19. In the source study's methods: Amplified reference gene primers provided the basis for estimating nucleated cell counts. Assay used: immunoSEQ multiplex PCR; TCRdb lists only in-frame clones, some missing. V and J calls and clone size follow that table, whereas D and trimming were derived from the DNA. The data contain tens of thousands of clones, 85% to 90% of them singletons. In regard to this clone: At the DNA level, this CDR3 is encoded by other sequences in the same sample as well.

The CDR3 spans 12 residues. Germline V gene lookup returns CDR1 LNHDA and CDR2 SQIVND (reference sequence). V shed 8 bases and J shed 4 bases, with 9 bases lying between them. Sequenced sample: peripheral blood. The sequence was obtained from an elderly man with acute or convalescent COVID-19. This sequence joins TRBV19 and TRBJ1-5; a weak D match, TRBD1 (5 bases). The CDR3, as DNA: TGTGCCAGTCGGGGGGGTAATCAGCCCCAGCATTTT. Amino acid sequence: CASRGGNQPQHF.